This T cell receptor (beta chain) was identified in a study of cytomegalovirus exposure and HLA in healthy donors. Germline CDR1 reads LNHDA; CDR2 reads SQIVND (reference sequence). J was trimmed by 2 bases and V by 10 bases; bases with no gene match: 9. This CDR3 is 14 amino acids long. The PCR used 60 Vbeta and 13 Jbeta primers. Here immunoSEQ multiplex PCR was the method, and the copy in TCRdb shows in-frame clones only, minus some. The table records fewer than 130,000 clones, about three quarters of them present only once. The chain uses TRBV19 and TRBJ1-2; the match to TRBD1 covers 8 bases. The source material was PBMCs. The receptor's source is a woman aged 55 to 70 in good health and CMV-seropositive. In DNA form, the CDR3 reads TGTGCCACGAGCAGGACAGGGATGAACTATGGCTACACCTTC. Its translation: CATSRTGMNYGYTF.